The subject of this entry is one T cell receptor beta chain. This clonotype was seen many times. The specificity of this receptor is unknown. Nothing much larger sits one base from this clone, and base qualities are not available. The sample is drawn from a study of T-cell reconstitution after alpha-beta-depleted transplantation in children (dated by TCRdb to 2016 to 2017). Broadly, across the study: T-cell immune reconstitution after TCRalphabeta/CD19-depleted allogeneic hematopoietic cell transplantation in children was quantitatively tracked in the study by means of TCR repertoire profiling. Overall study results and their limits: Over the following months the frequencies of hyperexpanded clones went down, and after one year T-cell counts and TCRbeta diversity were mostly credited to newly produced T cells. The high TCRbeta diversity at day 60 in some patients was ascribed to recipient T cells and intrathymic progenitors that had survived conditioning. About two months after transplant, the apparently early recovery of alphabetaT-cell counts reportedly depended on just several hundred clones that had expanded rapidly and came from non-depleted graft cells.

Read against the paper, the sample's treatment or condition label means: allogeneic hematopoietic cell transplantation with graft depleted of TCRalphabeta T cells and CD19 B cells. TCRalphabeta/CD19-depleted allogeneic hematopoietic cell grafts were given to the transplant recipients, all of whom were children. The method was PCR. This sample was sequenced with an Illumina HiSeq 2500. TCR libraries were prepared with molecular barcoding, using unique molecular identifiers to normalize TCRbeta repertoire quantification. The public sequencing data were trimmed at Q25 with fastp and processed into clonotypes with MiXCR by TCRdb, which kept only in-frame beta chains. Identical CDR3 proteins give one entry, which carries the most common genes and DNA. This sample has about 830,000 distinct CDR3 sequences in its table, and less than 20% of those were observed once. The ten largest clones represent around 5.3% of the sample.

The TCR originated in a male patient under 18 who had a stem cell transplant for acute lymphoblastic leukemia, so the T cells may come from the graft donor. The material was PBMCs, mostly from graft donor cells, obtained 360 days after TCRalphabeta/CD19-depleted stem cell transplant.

The CDR3 region: CASSYNLNIQYF. The bases are TGCGCCAGCAGCTACAATTTAAACATTCAGTACTTC. The sequence joins TRBV5-1 to TRBJ2-4, with the D segment identity uncertain. The CDR3 holds 12 amino acids from the cysteine to the phenylalanine. The sequence is cut down to CDR3 DNA, 36 bases in frame from base 1. The germline V gene specifies SGHRS as CDR1 and YFSETQ as CDR2. V was cut back by 3 bases and J by 6 bases, leaving a gap of 7 bases between them.